The entry below gives a single T cell receptor beta chain sequence along with its context. Its antigen is still unknown. No base quality information exists; no much larger clone differs at one position. This sample is drawn from a study of blood T cells in healthy people across ages (dated by TCRdb to about 2015). About the study as a whole: In model experiments, template switching captured roughly one uniquely barcoded TCR beta cDNA molecule for every two T cells. Age-related changes in TCR beta repertoire diversity were measured in the study by deep sequencing normalized with unique cDNA molecular identifiers. Using the same blood draw, the study looked at two additional independent replicas of 1 million unique cDNA reads for two donors, one aged 18 to 30 and the other aged 80 or older. To avoid experimental bias, donors of different ages were spread randomly across the sequencing lanes. Four age groups were formed from the donors: young (average 16 years), middle-aged (approximately 42), aged (under 70) and long-lived (about 80).

Taken from the germline V gene (reference sequence), the CDR1 and CDR2 loops are DFQATT and SNEGSKA. At the junction V is shortened by 5 bases and J by 5 bases, with 9 bases in between. Counted from cysteine to phenylalanine, this CDR3 has 11 amino acids. This entry keeps only the CDR3 DNA: 33 bases, framed from base 1. The approximately 39 donors, aged 6 to 90 years, were systemically healthy Caucasian individuals from Russia. Each donor gave approximately 9.3 milliliters of peripheral blood, collected into EDTA-treated Vacutainer tubes. PBMCs were isolated by Ficoll-Paque density-gradient centrifugation, with at least 7 million obtained per sample. Total RNA, at least 6 micrograms per sample, was extracted from PBMCs with Trizol reagent. Naive CD45RAhigh/CD27high T cell percentages were measured by flow cytometry on a PBMC aliquot from every donor. Overall study outcomes, separate from this receptor: Observed TCR beta diversity per million T cells fell roughly linearly with age, and a significant reduction was already apparent by age about 38. Conclusive comparison of naive and antigen-experienced compartments was prevented by the profiling of bulk unsorted PBMCs. A strong correlation was found between observed TCR beta diversity and the percentage of naive T cells measured by flow cytometry. Because donor CMV infection status was unknown, age-related changes in expanded clonotypes were potentially confounded. Estimates of total diversity based on one million sequenced T cells were considered lower bounds and underestimates. The long-lived group showed more naive CD4+ T cells, fewer expanded clones and increased TCR diversity than the aged group, suggesting age selection.

Library method: 5' RACE. Instrument used: Illumina HiSeq 2500. A second about 7 to 11 cycle PCR used a sample-barcoded 5' primer and a J-beta primer mix. Each TCR beta cDNA molecule received a unique molecular identifier from a template-switch 5' adaptor carrying 12 random nucleotides. Each sample yielded at least 2.5 million CDR3-containing paired-end reads. All of the RNA was converted into first-strand cDNA using the Mint cDNA synthesis kit, with a TRBC-specific oligonucleotide serving as the primer. All cDNA was treated with uracil-DNA glycosylase and then went through a first 18-cycle PCR with the universal primers M1SS and BC2_uni_R. The paper's processing steps were these. Normalization of each sample was performed by random selection of 1 million high-quality reads, each carrying a distinct molecular identifier. Reads sharing molecular identifiers were discarded rather than binned into consensus sequences. MiTCR, with a Q25 quality threshold and the strictest error-elimination algorithm, was used for CDR3 identification, clonotype clustering and error correction. A nonparametric unseen species model using Euler transformation provided a lower-bound estimate of total TCR beta diversity. TCRdb reanalyzed the raw reads on its own, using fastp at Q25 for trimming and MiXCR for clone calling, and kept in-frame beta chains. Under each unique CDR3 protein, matching rows form one entry showing the most common genes and DNA. TCRdb, rather than the study authors, made the V and J calls. A total of about 1.7 million distinct CDR3 sequences appear in this sample, 28% of them only once. 6.5% to 8.5% of the sample is held by the ten biggest clonotypes.

This TCR was sampled from a woman aged 25 to 39 in good health. This chain joins TRBV20-1 to TRBJ1-1, with the D gene not clear enough to name. The specimen was blood. The CDR3: CSAQMGTEAFF. The DNA reads TGCAGTGCTCAGATGGGGACTGAAGCTTTCTTT.